This TCR beta chain was captured in a study of T cell repertoires in cytomegalovirus infection. Study-level information: Public TCR beta signatures provided an indication of both CMV infection and a matching HLA type. Study-wide findings and caveats: HLA-C-restricted, CMV-specific TCR beta clonotypes were dominant ex vivo. Cumulative public TCR beta family frequency identified CMV carriers with the relevant HLA.

This clonotype has ten or more counts. The target antigen is unknown. The germline V gene encodes CDR1 LNHNV and CDR2 YYDKDF (reference sequence). The CDR3 totals 17 residues. With V trimmed by 5 bases and J by 0 bases, 13 bases remained unmatched. MiXCR, applied by TCRdb to the reads, yields one record per CDR3 protein. The data contain hundreds of thousands of distinct CDR3 sequences, around 11% of them singletons. This TCR came from a human donor in good health (CMV status not recorded). Some clones in this sample may be carry-over from other donors' samples. The chain recombines TRBV15 with TRBJ2-7; 7 positions match TRBD2. Sequencing used PBMCs. This CDR3 reads CATSGGPRLADSYEQYF. The CDR3 DNA reads as TGTGCCACCAGCGGGGGACCCCGCCTAGCGGACTCCTACGAGCAGTACTTC.